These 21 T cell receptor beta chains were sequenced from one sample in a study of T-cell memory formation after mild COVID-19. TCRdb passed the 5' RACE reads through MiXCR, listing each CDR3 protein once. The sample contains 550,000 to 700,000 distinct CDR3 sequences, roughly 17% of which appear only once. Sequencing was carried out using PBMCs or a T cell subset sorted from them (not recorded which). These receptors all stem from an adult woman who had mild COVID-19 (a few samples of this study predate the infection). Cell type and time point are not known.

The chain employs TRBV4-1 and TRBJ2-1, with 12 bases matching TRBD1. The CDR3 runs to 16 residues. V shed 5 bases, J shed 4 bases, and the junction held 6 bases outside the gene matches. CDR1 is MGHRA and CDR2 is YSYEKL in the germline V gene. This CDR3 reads CASSVRDRGLYNEQFF. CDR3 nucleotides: TGCGCCAGCAGCGTTAGGGACAGGGGGCTTTACAATGAGCAGTTCTTC.

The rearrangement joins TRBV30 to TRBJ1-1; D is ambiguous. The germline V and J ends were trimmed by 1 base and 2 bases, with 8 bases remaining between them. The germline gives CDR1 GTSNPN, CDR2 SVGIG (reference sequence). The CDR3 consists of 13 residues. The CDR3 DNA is TGTGCCTGGAGTGGACCCGGAAACACTGAAGCTTTCTTT. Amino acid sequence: CAWSGPGNTEAFF.

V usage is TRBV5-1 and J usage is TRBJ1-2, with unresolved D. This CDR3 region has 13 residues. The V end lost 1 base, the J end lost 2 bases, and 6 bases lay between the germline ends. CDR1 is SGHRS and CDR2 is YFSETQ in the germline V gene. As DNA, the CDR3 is TGCGCCAGCAGCTTGAACGGCAACTATGGCTACACCTTC. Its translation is CASSLNGNYGYTF.

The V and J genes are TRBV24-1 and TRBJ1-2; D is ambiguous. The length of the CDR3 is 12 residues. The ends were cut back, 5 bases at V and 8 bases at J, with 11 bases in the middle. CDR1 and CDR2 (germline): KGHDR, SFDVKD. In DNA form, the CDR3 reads TGTGCCACCAGTGGTCGCGGCTTCGGCTACACCTTC. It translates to CATSGRGFGYTF.

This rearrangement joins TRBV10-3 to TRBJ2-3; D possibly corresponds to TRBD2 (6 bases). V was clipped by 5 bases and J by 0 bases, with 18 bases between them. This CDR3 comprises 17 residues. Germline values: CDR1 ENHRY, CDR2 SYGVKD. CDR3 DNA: TGTGCCATCAGTCCCCTGCGGGCAGGGAGGAGCACAGATACGCAGTATTTT. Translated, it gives CAISPLRAGRSTDTQYF.

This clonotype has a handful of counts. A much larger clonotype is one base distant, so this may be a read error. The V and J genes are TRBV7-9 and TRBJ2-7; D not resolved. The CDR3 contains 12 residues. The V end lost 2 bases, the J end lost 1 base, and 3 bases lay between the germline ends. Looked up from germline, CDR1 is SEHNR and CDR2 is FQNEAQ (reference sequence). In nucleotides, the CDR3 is TGTGCCAGCAGCTTAAAATCCTACGAGCAGTACTTC. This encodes CASSLKSYEQYF.

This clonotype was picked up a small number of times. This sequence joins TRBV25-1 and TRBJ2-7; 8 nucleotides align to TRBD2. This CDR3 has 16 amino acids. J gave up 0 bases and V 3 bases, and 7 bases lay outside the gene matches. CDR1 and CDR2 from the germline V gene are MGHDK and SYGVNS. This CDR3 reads CASSDFPREGSYEQYF. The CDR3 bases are TGTGCCAGCAGTGATTTCCCCCGGGAGGGCTCCTACGAGCAGTACTTC.

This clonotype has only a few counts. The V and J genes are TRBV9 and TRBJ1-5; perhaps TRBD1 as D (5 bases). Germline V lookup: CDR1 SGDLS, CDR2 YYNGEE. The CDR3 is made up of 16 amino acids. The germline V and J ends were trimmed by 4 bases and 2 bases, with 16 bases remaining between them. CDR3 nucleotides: TGTGCCAGCAGCCTAACCCAGGGTCCTGGCAATCAGCCCCAGCATTTT. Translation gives CASSLTQGPGNQPQHF.

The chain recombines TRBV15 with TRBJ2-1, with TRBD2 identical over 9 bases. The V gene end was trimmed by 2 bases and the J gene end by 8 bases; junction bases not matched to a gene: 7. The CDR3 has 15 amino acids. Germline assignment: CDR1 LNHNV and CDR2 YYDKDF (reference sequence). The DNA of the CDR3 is TGTGCCACCAGCAGAATAGCGGGAGTGGGCGATGAGCAGTTCTTC. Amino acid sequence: CATSRIAGVGDEQFF.

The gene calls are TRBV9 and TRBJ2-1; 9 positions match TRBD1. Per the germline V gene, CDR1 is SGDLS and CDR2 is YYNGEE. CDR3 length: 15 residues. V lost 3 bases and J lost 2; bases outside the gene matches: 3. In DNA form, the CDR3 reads TGTGCCAGCAGCGCAACAGGGGGCCCCTACAATGAGCAGTTCTTC. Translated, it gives CASSATGGPYNEQFF. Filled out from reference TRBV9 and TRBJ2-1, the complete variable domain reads DSGVTQTPKHLITATGQRVTLRCSPRSGDLSVYWYQQSLDQGLQFLIQYYNGEERAKGNILERFSAQQFPDLHSELNLSSLELGDSALYFCASSATGGPYNEQFFGPGTRLTVL.

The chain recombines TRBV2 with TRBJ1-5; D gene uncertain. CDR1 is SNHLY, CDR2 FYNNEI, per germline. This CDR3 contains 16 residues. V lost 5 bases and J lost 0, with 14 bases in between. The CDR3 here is CASSPLRPYSNQPQHF. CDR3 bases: TGTGCCAGCAGTCCACTTCGCCCCTATAGCAATCAGCCCCAGCATTTT. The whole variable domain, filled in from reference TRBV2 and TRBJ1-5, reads EPEVTQTPSHQVTQMGQEVILRCVPISNHLYFYWYRQILGQKVEFLVSFYNNEISEKSEIFDDQFSVERPDGSNFTLKIRSTKLEDSAMYFCASSPLRPYSNQPQHFGDGTRLSIL.

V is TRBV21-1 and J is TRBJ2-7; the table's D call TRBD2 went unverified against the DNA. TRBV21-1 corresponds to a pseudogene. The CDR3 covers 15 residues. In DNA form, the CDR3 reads TGTGCCAGCGCGGGACTAGCGGGGCTGAAGTGCGAGCAGTACTTC. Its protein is CASAGLAGLKCEQYF.

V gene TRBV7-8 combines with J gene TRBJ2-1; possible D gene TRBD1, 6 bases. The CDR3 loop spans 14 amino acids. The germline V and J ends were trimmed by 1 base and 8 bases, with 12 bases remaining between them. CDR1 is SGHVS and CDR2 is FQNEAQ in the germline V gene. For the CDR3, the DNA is TGTGCCAGCAGCTTAGGGACAGTTATTGATGAGCAGTTCTTC. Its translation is CASSLGTVIDEQFF.

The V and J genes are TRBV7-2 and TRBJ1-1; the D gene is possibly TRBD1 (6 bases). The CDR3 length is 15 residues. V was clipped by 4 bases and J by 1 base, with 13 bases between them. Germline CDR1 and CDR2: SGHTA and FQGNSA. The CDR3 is CASSSTQGRNTEAFF. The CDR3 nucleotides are TGTGCCAGCAGCTCAACTCAGGGGAGGAACACTGAAGCTTTCTTT.

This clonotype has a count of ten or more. The CDR3 DNA reads as TGCGCCAGCTTAGGAACCTCTGGGGCCAACGTCCTGACTTTC. This codes for CASLGTSGANVLTF. This chain uses TRBV5-1 with TRBJ2-6; unclear D gene. The V end was cut by 7 bases, the J end by 0 bases, with 8 bases between. Germline CDR1 SGHRS, CDR2 YFSETQ. This CDR3 region has 14 residues.

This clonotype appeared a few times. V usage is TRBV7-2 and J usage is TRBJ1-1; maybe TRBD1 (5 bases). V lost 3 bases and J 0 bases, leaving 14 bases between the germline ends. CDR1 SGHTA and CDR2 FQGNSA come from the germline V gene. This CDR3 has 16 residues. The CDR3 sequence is CASSFSLGGLNTEAFF. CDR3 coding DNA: TGTGCCAGCAGCTTCTCCCTCGGGGGTCTGAACACTGAAGCTTTCTTT.

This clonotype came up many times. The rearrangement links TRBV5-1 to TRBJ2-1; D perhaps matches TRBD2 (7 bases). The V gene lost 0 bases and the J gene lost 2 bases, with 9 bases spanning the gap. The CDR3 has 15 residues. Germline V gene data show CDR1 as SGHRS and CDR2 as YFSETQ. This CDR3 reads CASSLEGGTYNEQFF. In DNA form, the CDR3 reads TGCGCCAGCAGCTTGGAGGGGGGGACCTACAATGAGCAGTTCTTC.

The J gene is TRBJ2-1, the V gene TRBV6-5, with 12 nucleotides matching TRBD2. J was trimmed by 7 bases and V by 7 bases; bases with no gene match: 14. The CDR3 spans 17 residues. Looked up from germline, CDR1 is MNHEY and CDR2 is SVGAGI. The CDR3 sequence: CASTLTSGGLSVNEQFF. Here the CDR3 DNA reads TGTGCCAGCACCCTGACTAGCGGGGGCCTTTCAGTAAATGAGCAGTTCTTC.

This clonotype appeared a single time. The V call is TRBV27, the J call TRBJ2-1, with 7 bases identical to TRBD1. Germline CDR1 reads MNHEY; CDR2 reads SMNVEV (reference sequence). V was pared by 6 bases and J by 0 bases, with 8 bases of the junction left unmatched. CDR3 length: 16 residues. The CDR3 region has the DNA TGTGCCAGCAGAACCCAGGGACAGAACTCCTACAATGAGCAGTTCTTC. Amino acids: CASRTQGQNSYNEQFF.

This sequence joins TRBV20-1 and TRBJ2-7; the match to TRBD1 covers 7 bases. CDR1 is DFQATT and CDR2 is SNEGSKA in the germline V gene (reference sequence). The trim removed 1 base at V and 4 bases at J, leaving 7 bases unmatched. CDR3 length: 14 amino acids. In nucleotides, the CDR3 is TGCAGTGCTAGAGGTGGACAGGTCGGTTACGAGCAGTACTTC. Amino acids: CSARGGQVGYEQYF.

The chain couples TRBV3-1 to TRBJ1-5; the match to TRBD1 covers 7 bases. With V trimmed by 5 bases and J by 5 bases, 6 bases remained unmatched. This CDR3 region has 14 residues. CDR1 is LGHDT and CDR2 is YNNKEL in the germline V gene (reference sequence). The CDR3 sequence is CASSAFQGDQPQHF. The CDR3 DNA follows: TGTGCCAGCAGCGCTTTTCAGGGGGATCAGCCCCAGCATTTT.